Below, 15 T cell receptor beta chains from the same sample are listed, as sequenced in a study of shared clonotypes between healthy human individuals. Profiled with immunoSEQ multiplex PCR; TCRdb holds only in-frame clones, not every one. The data contain over a million clones, 75% to 80% of them singletons. The sequenced sample was memory CD4+ T cells from PBMCs. Subset noted: CD45RA-negative fraction. Source of these receptors: a man younger than 35 in good health. Some clones in this sample may be carry-over from other donors' samples.

V usage is TRBV5-8 and J usage is TRBJ2-5; 13 nucleotides agree with TRBD2. The CDR3 covers 16 residues. Germline V gene sequence: CDR1 SGHTS, CDR2 YDEGEE. V shed 4 bases and J 5 bases; nucleotides not matched to a gene: 8. The CDR3 nucleotides are TGTGCCAGCAGCGCTGGACTAGCGGGAGTTGGGGAGACCCAGTACTTC. It translates to CASSAGLAGVGETQYF.

This clone was seen a few times. The same CDR3 is also encoded by other DNA sequences in this sample. V is TRBV27 and J is TRBJ2-1; D is ambiguous. This CDR3 comprises 12 residues. CDR1 and CDR2 (germline): MNHEY, SMNVEV (reference sequence). Trimming removed 4 bases from V and 4 bases from J, with 5 bases in between. DNA for the CDR3: TGTGCCAGCAGTTCTACGTACAATGAGCAGTTCTTC. Encoded protein: CASSSTYNEQFF.

V and J are TRBV4-3 and TRBJ1-3; a possible D gene is TRBD1 (5 bases). Between the trimmed V and J ends, which lost 1 base and 2 bases, there was a span of 18 bases. This CDR3 has 18 residues. Germline CDR1 and CDR2: LGHNA and YSLEER. CDR3 residues: CASSQARLTGAAGNTIYF. The CDR3 coding sequence is TGCGCCAGCAGCCAAGCTCGTTTAACTGGGGCCGCTGGAAACACCATATATTTT.

Only a few counts were recorded for this clone. The chain uses TRBV30 and TRBJ1-1; D is unresolved. Germline V gives CDR1 GTSNPN, CDR2 SVGIG (reference sequence). The CDR3 has 13 amino acids. Trimming took off 1 base at V and 4 bases at J, with 10 bases between the two ends. CDR3 protein: CAWSGWVGTEAFF. The CDR3 DNA reads as TGTGCCTGGAGTGGGTGGGTAGGCACTGAAGCTTTCTTT.

This clone was observed a handful of times. Different DNA sequences within this sample yield the same CDR3. CDR3 sequence: CASSLGGAGANVLTF. The DNA for the CDR3 is TGTGCCAGCAGTTTAGGAGGGGCTGGGGCCAACGTCCTGACTTTC. This rearrangement joins TRBV28 to TRBJ2-6, with TRBD2 as a possible D gene (6 bases). The CDR3 extends over 15 amino acids. V shed 2 bases and J shed 2 bases, with 7 bases lying between them. The germline V gene has CDR1 MDHEN and CDR2 SYDVKM.

In this sample, this clone turned up a few times. The chain is built from TRBV7-3 and TRBJ2-2, with TRBD2 matching over 8 bases. CDR1 is SGHTA and CDR2 is FQGTGA in the germline V gene. CDR3 length: 17 residues. V shed 4 bases, J shed 7 bases, and the junction held 14 bases outside the gene matches. Here the CDR3 reads CASSSRTSGSGIGELFF. The CDR3 DNA is TGTGCCAGCAGCTCAAGGACAAGCGGGAGCGGGATCGGGGAGCTGTTTTTT.

The rearrangement links TRBV21-1 to TRBJ1-1. TRBV21-1 is a pseudogene. The CDR3 has 15 residues. CDR3 region: CASSSRGRANTEAFF. The CDR3 coding sequence is TGTGCCAGCAGCTCCAGGGGGAGGGCGAACACTGAAGCTTTCTTT.

Concerning this clone: The same CDR3 is also encoded by other DNA sequences in this sample. The V and J genes are TRBV19 and TRBJ2-5; D unclear. This CDR3 is 12 amino acids long. Germline CDR1 and CDR2: LNHDA and SQIVND (reference sequence). The germline V and J ends were trimmed by 4 bases and 4 bases, with 7 bases remaining between them. The CDR3 sequence is CASSNLRETQYF. In DNA form, the CDR3 reads TGTGCCAGTAGTAACCTCCGAGAGACCCAGTACTTC.

This chain connects TRBV2 to TRBJ1-2; no definite D call. Germline assignment: CDR1 SNHLY and CDR2 FYNNEI. V dropped 8 bases and J dropped 4 bases, with 11 bases sitting between them. The CDR3 has 12 amino acids. The CDR3 protein is CASSTAAYGYTF. The CDR3, as DNA: TGTGCCAGCTCGACCGCAGCCTATGGCTACACCTTC.

This clone was counted once. V gene TRBV7-8 combines with J gene TRBJ2-5; D uncertain. CDR1 SGHVS and CDR2 FQNEAQ come from the germline V gene. The CDR3 loop spans 13 amino acids. The germline V and J ends were trimmed by 5 bases and 1 base, with 8 bases remaining between them. CDR3 residues: CASSPYPQETQYF. The DNA for the CDR3 is TGTGCCAGCAGCCCATACCCCCAAGAGACCCAGTACTTC.

With regard to this clone: Other nucleotide sequences from this sample produce the same CDR3. This chain uses TRBV7-3 with TRBJ2-3; TRBD1 aligns across 8 bases. V dropped 3 bases and J dropped 1; count of bases not matched to a gene: 0. There are 14 residues in the CDR3. Germline CDR1 reads SGHTA; CDR2 reads FQGTGA. The CDR3 DNA reads as TGTGCCAGCAGCTTGGACAGGGGCACAGATACGCAGTATTTT. Its translation: CASSLDRGTDTQYF.

There are a few counts of this clone. Possible read error: a much larger clone is one base away. This specimen includes other DNA sequences encoding the same CDR3. This sequence joins TRBV2 and TRBJ2-7; unclear D gene. The germline V gene has CDR1 SNHLY and CDR2 FYNNEI. V was pared by 3 bases and J by 4 bases, with 1 base between. The CDR3 is 10 residues long. The chain's CDR3 is CASSDYEQYF. The CDR3 DNA sequence: TGTGCCAGCAGTGATTACGAGCAGTACTTC.

The chain uses TRBV11-2 and TRBJ2-2, with 8 bases identical to TRBD2. The J segment lost 7 bases and the V segment lost 4 bases, leaving 5 bases of the junction unmatched. The CDR3 contains 14 residues. Germline V gives CDR1 SGHAT, CDR2 FQNNGV. The CDR3, as DNA: TGTGCCAGCAGCTGGGGACTAGAAAGCGGGGAGCTGTTTTTT. This sequence encodes CASSWGLESGELFF.

The chain has TRBV5-4 and TRBJ2-7, with a weak D call TRBD1 (6 bases). This CDR3 comprises 14 residues. V shed 3 bases and J shed 0 bases, with 10 bases lying between them. In germline, CDR1 is SGHNT, CDR2 YYREEE (reference sequence). CDR3 amino acids: CASSSQDSSYEQYF. Written as DNA, the CDR3 is TGTGCCAGCAGCTCGCAGGACAGCTCCTACGAGCAGTACTTC. Supplemented by reference TRBV5-4 and TRBJ2-7, the full variable domain reads ETGVTQSPTHLIKTRGQQVTLRCSSQSGHNTVSWYQQALGQGPQFIFQYYREEENGRGNFPPRFSGLQFPNYSSELNVNALELDDSALYLCASSSQDSSYEQYFGPGTRLTVT.

In regard to this clone: An end of the junction does not agree with germline; a read error may underlie this. The V gene is TRBV18, the J gene TRBJ2-3; 10 bases agree with TRBD2. In germline, CDR1 is KGHSH, CDR2 LQKENI. The length of the CDR3 is 15 residues. This CDR3 reads CASSPWTSGTDTQYF. DNA of the CDR3: TGTGCCAGCTCACCGTGGACTAGCGGCACGGATACGCAGTATTTT.